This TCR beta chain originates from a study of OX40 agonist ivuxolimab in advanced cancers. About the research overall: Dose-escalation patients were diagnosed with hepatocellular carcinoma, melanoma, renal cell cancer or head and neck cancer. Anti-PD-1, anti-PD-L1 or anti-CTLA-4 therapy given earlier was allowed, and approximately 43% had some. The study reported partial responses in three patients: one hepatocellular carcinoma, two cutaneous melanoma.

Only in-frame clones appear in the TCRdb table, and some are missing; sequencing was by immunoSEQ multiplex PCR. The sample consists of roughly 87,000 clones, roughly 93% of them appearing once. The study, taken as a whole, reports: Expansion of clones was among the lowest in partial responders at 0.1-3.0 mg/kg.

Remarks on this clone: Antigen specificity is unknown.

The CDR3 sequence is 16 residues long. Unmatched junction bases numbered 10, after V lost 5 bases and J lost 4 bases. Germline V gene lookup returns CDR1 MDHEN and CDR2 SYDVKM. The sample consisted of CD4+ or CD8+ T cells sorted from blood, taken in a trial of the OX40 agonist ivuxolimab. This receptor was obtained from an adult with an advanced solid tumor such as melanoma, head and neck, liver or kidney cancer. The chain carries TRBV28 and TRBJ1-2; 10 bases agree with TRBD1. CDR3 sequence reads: CASSLPGTGVSYGYTF. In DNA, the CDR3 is TGTGCCAGCAGTCTCCCCGGGACAGGGGTTTCCTATGGCTACACCTTC.